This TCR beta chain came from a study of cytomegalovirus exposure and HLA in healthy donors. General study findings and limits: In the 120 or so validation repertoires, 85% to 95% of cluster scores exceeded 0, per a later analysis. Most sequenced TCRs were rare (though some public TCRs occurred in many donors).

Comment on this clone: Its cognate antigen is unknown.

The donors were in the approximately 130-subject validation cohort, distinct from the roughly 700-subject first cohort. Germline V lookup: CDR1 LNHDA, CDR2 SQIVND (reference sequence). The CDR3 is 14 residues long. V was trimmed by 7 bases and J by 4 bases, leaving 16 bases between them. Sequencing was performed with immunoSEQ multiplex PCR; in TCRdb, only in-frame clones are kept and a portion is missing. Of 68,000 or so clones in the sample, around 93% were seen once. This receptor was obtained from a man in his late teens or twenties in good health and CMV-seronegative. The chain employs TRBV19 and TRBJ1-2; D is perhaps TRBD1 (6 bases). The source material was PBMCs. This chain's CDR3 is CASKGDGLGYGYTF. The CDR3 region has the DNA TGTGCCAGTAAGGGGGATGGACTTGGCTATGGCTACACCTTC.